This TCR gamma chain was sequenced for a study of Vδ1+ human thymocytes. Sequences come from RNA converted to cDNA by reverse transcription. CDR3 amplicons came from multiplex PCR with pooled V-gene forward and constant-region reverse primers. TCRdb re-called the multiplex PCR reads through CATT. The repertoire holds tens of thousands of gamma-chain clones, with 20% as singletons. Thymocytes were sorted as CD3+ TCRVdelta1+ TCRVdelta2- after alphabeta T cell depletion. In this sample, this clone turned up a few times. Its specificity is unknown. The study, taken as a whole, reports: Thymic delta-chain repertoires held roughly 20% Vdelta2 sequences and few Vdelta3, despite high sort purity. In the thymus, TRG and TRD repertoires looked highly polyclonal with Gaussian CDR3 lengths. Bulk data may be misread because of unexpected Vdelta2 sequences.

The CDR3 consists of 13 residues. Germline loops: CDR1 GITISATS, CDR2 ISYDGTV (reference sequence). Trimming removed 4 bases from V and 4 bases from J; junction bases left unmatched: 7. The sample consisted of Vdelta1+ gamma-delta thymocytes from the thymus. Regarding subset: FACS-sorted CD3+ TCRalphabeta- TCRVdelta1+ TCRVdelta2- thymocytes. V usage is TRGV9 and J usage is TRGJ1 or TRGJ2. The clonotype comes from a girl under three years old who had congenital heart surgery. The CDR3: CALWDSTYYKKLF. In nucleotides, the CDR3 is TGTGCCTTGTGGGATAGTACGTATTATAAGAAACTCTTT.